These 31 T cell receptor beta chains originate from one sample sequenced in a study of T cells in Graves' hyperthyroidism and ophthalmopathy. Regions amplified from RNA transcripts were the TCR beta CDR3 regions. HTBI primers were used for first-round RT-PCR of the TCR CDR3. TCRdb re-called the multiplex PCR reads with MiXCR, one entry per CDR3 protein. The data contain approximately 360,000 distinct CDR3 sequences, approximately 25% of them singletons. Input material: blood. These receptors came from a man between 50 and 59 years old with Graves' hyperthyroidism.

The chain links TRBV7-9 to TRBJ2-1, with TRBD2 identical over 7 bases. This CDR3 contains 14 residues. The junction had 4 bases not matched to a gene; V was cut back by 2 bases and J by 6 bases. Germline CDR1 is SEHNR and CDR2 is FQNEAQ (reference sequence). The CDR3: CASSLSGKGNEQFF. In DNA form, the CDR3 reads TGTGCCAGCAGCTTAAGCGGGAAGGGCAATGAGCAGTTCTTC.

V and J are TRBV6-1 and TRBJ2-1; 7 bases fit TRBD1. This CDR3 has 15 residues. The germline V gene encodes CDR1 MNHNS and CDR2 SASEGT. Trimming took 3 bases from V and 10 from J; bases not matched to a gene: 12. The CDR3 DNA follows: TGTGCCAGCAGTGACACCGGGACAGTAAATGGCGAGCAGTTCTTC. It specifies CASSDTGTVNGEQFF.

This clonotype has a count of ten or more. The V call is TRBV28, the J call TRBJ2-2; D ambiguous. Per the germline V gene, CDR1 is MDHEN and CDR2 is SYDVKM. The CDR3 is 10 amino acids. The V and J ends lost 5 bases and 9 bases respectively, with 4 bases between them. The CDR3 DNA is TGTGCCAGCAGTACCCGGGAGCTGTTTTTT. Its translation: CASSTRELFF. The entire variable domain, with the rest obtained from reference TRBV28 and TRBJ2-2, is as follows: DVKVTQSSRYLVKRTGEKVFLECVQDMDHENMFWYRQDPGLGLRLIYFSYDVKMKEKGDIPEGYSVSREKKERFSLILESASTNQTSMYLCASSTRELFFGEGSRLTVL.

Remarks on this clonotype: Given a much more abundant clone one base away, this may be a read error. The chain combines TRBV12-3 or TRBV12-4 with TRBJ2-1; possibly TRBD2 for D (7 bases). The CDR3 covers 15 residues. Trimming stripped 6 bases from V and 7 bases from J, with 19 bases between. The CDR3 region is CASRTRGARGNEQFF. CDR3 bases: TGTGCCAGCAGGACACGGGGGGCAAGGGGGAATGAGCAGTTCTTC.

The count of this clonotype is one. The V call is TRBV4-1, the J call TRBJ1-5, with D perhaps matching TRBD1 (6 bases). CDR3 length equals 15 residues. V lost 4 bases to trimming and J lost 4 bases, with 14 bases between them. Germline V lookup: CDR1 MGHRA, CDR2 YSYEKL. CDR3 sequence reads: CASSRETGVNQPQHF. The CDR3 region has the DNA TGCGCCAGCAGCCGCGAGACAGGCGTAAATCAGCCCCAGCATTTT.

This clonotype was observed a handful of times. The genes are TRBV5-1 and TRBJ1-1, with a weak D call TRBD1 (6 bases). V lost 2 bases and J 6 bases, leaving 23 bases between the germline ends. This CDR3 spans 17 amino acids. CDR1 is SGHRS and CDR2 is YFSETQ in the germline V gene. The CDR3 DNA follows: TGCGCCAGCAGCTTTAACCCTAGATTACAACAGGGCCCTGAAGCTTTCTTT. Amino acids: CASSFNPRLQQGPEAFF.

This clonotype came up many times. The J gene is TRBJ2-1, the V gene TRBV12-3 or TRBV12-4, with D perhaps assigned TRBD1 or TRBD2 (5 bases each). V lost 7 bases, J lost 7 bases, and 14 bases lay in between. The CDR3 extends over 13 amino acids. The CDR3 DNA sequence: TGTGCCAGCACTAGGGTTGAGGGGAATGAGCAGTTCTTC. Its translation is CASTRVEGNEQFF.

This clonotype was detected ten times or more. This chain links TRBV2 with TRBJ2-3; 9 bases are a match to TRBD2. V trimming: 9 bases; J trimming: 4 bases; junction bases outside the gene matches: 5. The CDR3 consists of 13 residues. Per the germline V gene, CDR1 is SNHLY and CDR2 is FYNNEI. CDR3 nucleotides: TGTGCCAGTATGGGGACTAGCCCAGATACGCAGTATTTT. This translates into CASMGTSPDTQYF.

This clonotype was counted a few times. The V gene is TRBV12-3 or TRBV12-4, the J gene TRBJ2-7; TRBD1 agrees at 8 bases. V lost 4 bases to trimming and J lost 6 bases; unmatched junction nucleotides: 8. The CDR3 sequence is 14 residues long. In DNA form, the CDR3 reads TGTGCCAGCAGTTCCCGGACAGGGTTAATCGAGCAGTACTTC. Its translation: CASSSRTGLIEQYF.

There are a few counts of this clonotype. The CDR3 loop is CASSLGRGHPQPQHF. CDR3 in DNA: TGTGCCAGCAGTTTGGGCAGGGGGCATCCTCAGCCCCAGCATTTT. The V gene is TRBV28, the J gene TRBJ1-5; 8 nucleotides agree with TRBD1. V lost 3 bases, J lost 6 bases, and 7 bases stayed unmatched. Germline lookup yields CDR1 MDHEN and CDR2 SYDVKM. The CDR3 is 15 residues long.

Only a few counts were recorded for this clonotype. The chain couples TRBV6-2 or TRBV6-3 to TRBJ2-7; 13 positions agree with TRBD2. This CDR3 spans 17 amino acids. The V and J ends lost 6 bases and 2 bases, in that order; junction bases with no gene match: 10. Germline values: CDR1 MNHEY, CDR2 SVGEGT. This chain's CDR3 is CASSKPGLAGVTYEQYF. The CDR3 DNA reads TGTGCCAGCAGCAAGCCAGGACTAGCGGGAGTTACCTACGAGCAGTACTTC.

This clonotype showed up many times. The J gene is TRBJ1-1, the V gene TRBV28; D remains unclear. Per germline, CDR1 MDHEN and CDR2 SYDVKM. The V end was cut by 2 bases, the J end by 0 bases, with 13 bases between. The CDR3 spans 16 residues. The CDR3, as DNA: TGTGCCAGCAGTTTAAACGATCTAATCATGAACACTGAAGCTTTCTTT. It is translated as CASSLNDLIMNTEAFF.

The chain has TRBV11-2 and TRBJ2-1; no definite D call. Between the trimmed V and J ends, which lost 6 bases and 4 bases, there was a span of 22 bases. The germline V gene encodes CDR1 SGHAT and CDR2 FQNNGV. CDR3 length: 17 residues. CDR3 amino acids: CASSPRMLRSAYNEQFF. The CDR3 DNA reads TGTGCCAGCAGTCCACGAATGCTCCGGTCGGCTTACAATGAGCAGTTCTTC. The full variable domain, with the rest looked up from reference TRBV11-2 and TRBJ2-1, is EAGVAQSPRYKIIEKRQSVAFWCNPISGHATLYWYQQILGQGPKLLIQFQNNGVVDDSQLPKDRFSAERLKGVDSTLKIQPAKLEDSAVYLCASSPRMLRSAYNEQFFGPGTRLTVL.

The chain couples TRBV5-1 to TRBJ2-6, with 7 bases that match TRBD2. Trimming cost V 1 base and J 2 bases; bases outside gene matches: 12. The germline V gene encodes CDR1 SGHRS and CDR2 YFSETQ. CDR3 size: 19 residues. The CDR3, as DNA: TGCGCCAGCAGCTTGTTCGGACTAGGGCAGAAAACTGGGGCCAACGTCCTGACTTTC. It codes for CASSLFGLGQKTGANVLTF. The variable domain in full, completed from reference TRBV5-1 and TRBJ2-6, reads KAGVTQTPRYLIKTRGQQVTLSCSPISGHRSVSWYQQTPGQGLQFLFEYFSETQRNKGNFPGRFSGRQFSNSRSEMNVSTLELGDSALYLCASSLFGLGQKTGANVLTFGAGSRLTVL.

About this clonotype: Since a much larger clone is just one base distant, this may be a read error. The chain uses TRBV24-1 and TRBJ2-3, with TRBD2 matching over 8 bases. The CDR3 totals 13 residues. The ends lost 4 bases at V and 8 bases at J; junction bases unmatched: 4. Per germline, CDR1 KGHDR and CDR2 SFDVKD. CDR3 bases: TGTGCCACCAGTGACGGGGGGGCAGTTACGCAGTATTTT. Translating it yields CATSDGGAVTQYF.

This clonotype was seen a handful of times. The chain employs TRBV6-5 and TRBJ2-7; the match to TRBD2 covers 8 bases. Germline V gene data show CDR1 as MNHEY and CDR2 as SVGAGI. The CDR3 spans 15 residues. V shed 1 base and J 2 bases; nucleotides not matched to a gene: 4. CDR3 amino acids: CASSYFVSGTYEQYF. The CDR3 DNA reads as TGTGCCAGCAGTTACTTTGTTAGCGGGACCTACGAGCAGTACTTC.

This clonotype has only a few counts. The chain combines TRBV28 with TRBJ1-2; the D is unclear. Trimming removed 1 base from V and 7 bases from J, with 16 bases in between. Per germline, CDR1 MDHEN and CDR2 SYDVKM. The CDR3 runs to 15 residues. The CDR3 spells CASSLSSREGRGYTF. CDR3 sequence (DNA): TGTGCCAGCAGTTTATCTTCCCGGGAGGGTCGTGGCTACACCTTC.

This rearrangement joins TRBV20-1 to TRBJ2-1; 8 bases line up with TRBD2. The CDR3 contains 15 residues. The J segment lost 8 bases and the V segment lost 6 bases, leaving 15 bases of the junction unmatched. Looked up from germline, CDR1 is DFQATT and CDR2 is SNEGSKA (reference sequence). The CDR3: CSAASPGLGFDEQFF. The CDR3 DNA reads as TGCAGTGCCGCATCTCCGGGACTAGGTTTCGATGAGCAGTTCTTC.

In this sample, this clonotype turned up many times. The chain recombines TRBV3-1 with TRBJ2-5; D might be TRBD2 (6 bases). Trimming took 4 bases from V and 3 from J, leaving 9 bases between them. This CDR3 region has 13 residues. Germline lookup yields CDR1 LGHDT and CDR2 YNNKEL (reference sequence). The CDR3 coding sequence is TGTGCCAGCAGCCTTCGACTAGAAGAGACCCAGTACTTC. Amino acids: CASSLRLEETQYF.

This clonotype was seen repeatedly, ten times or more. The CDR3 DNA reads as TGTGCCAGCAGTTTAGGACAATCAATCGGTGAGCAGTTCTTC. Encoded protein: CASSLGQSIGEQFF. The chain joins TRBV12-3 or TRBV12-4 to TRBJ2-1; D is unresolved. The ends were cut back, 1 base at V and 9 bases at J, with 13 bases in the middle. CDR3 length: 14 residues.

V is TRBV5-6 and J is TRBJ2-3, with D hard to call. In germline, CDR1 is SGHDT, CDR2 YYEEEE. CDR3 length: 11 amino acids. The V end was cut by 2 bases, the J end by 6 bases, with 4 bases between. CDR3 region: CASSFFDTQYF. The CDR3 nucleotides are TGTGCCAGCAGCTTTTTCGATACGCAGTATTTT.

The chain has TRBV9 and TRBJ2-7, with 11 positions matching TRBD1. Germline loops: CDR1 SGDLS, CDR2 YYNGEE. Trimming at V came to 0 bases and at J to 7 bases, leaving 9 bases not matched to a gene. The CDR3 is 16 amino acids. CDR3 coding DNA: TGTGCCAGCAGCGTAGAACCTAGCGGGGACAGGGGGGAGCAGTACTTC. Its translation is CASSVEPSGDRGEQYF.

The V call is TRBV18, the J call TRBJ2-1, with TRBD2 matching 14 bases. Germline trimming cut 2 bases from V and 6 bases from J; bases unmatched to any gene: 3. CDR3 length: 16 residues. The germline gives CDR1 KGHSH, CDR2 LQKENI. Here the CDR3 reads CASSPLTSGRANEQFF. In nucleotides, the CDR3 is TGTGCCAGCTCACCATTGACTAGCGGGAGGGCCAATGAGCAGTTCTTC.

The rearrangement uses TRBV11-3 and TRBJ2-2; D possibly corresponds to TRBD2 (6 bases). Trimming cost V 5 bases and J 2 bases, with 18 bases left between them. The germline gives CDR1 SGHNT, CDR2 YENEEA. CDR3 size: 17 residues. CDR3 sequence reads: CASSRMAGSYNTGELFF. The CDR3 DNA sequence: TGTGCCAGCAGCCGGATGGCGGGGAGTTATAACACCGGGGAGCTGTTTTTT.

V and J are TRBV10-3 and TRBJ2-6; D is possibly TRBD2 (7 bases). The CDR3 runs to 18 residues. Trimming removed 4 bases from V and 0 bases from J, with 16 bases in between. Germline-derived CDR1 and CDR2 are ENHRY and SYGVKD. DNA of the CDR3: TGTGCCATCAGTGCCCCCGGGGGGCGGGCCTCTGGGGCCAACGTCCTGACTTTC. Residues: CAISAPGGRASGANVLTF.

This rearrangement joins TRBV12-3 or TRBV12-4 to TRBJ2-7; D possibly corresponds to TRBD1 (5 bases). V shed 0 bases and J shed 10 bases, with 13 bases lying between them. The CDR3 extends over 13 amino acids. CDR3 nucleotide sequence: TGTGCCAGCAGTTTAGCGACGGCGACAGAACAGTACTTC. Its protein product is CASSLATATEQYF.

This clonotype showed up many times. This chain links TRBV5-1 with TRBJ2-3; 8 bases agree with TRBD2. This CDR3 region has 15 residues. J lost 1 base, V lost 2 bases, and 3 bases had no gene match. The V gene's germline CDR1 is SGHRS and CDR2 YFSETQ. In DNA, the CDR3 is TGCGCCAGCAGCTTTGGCGGGGGGCGCACAGATACGCAGTATTTT. Protein product: CASSFGGGRTDTQYF.

This chain connects TRBV6-1 to TRBJ2-3; TRBD2 aligns across 10 bases. Germline V gene sequence: CDR1 MNHNS, CDR2 SASEGT. The ends lost 6 bases at V and 6 bases at J; junction bases unmatched: 12. CDR3 length: 16 amino acids. Written as DNA, the CDR3 is TGTGCCAGCAGAAGCGGGACTAGCGTAGGGGGGGATACGCAGTATTTT. Protein sequence: CASRSGTSVGGDTQYF.

This chain connects TRBV5-1 to TRBJ2-1; D possibly corresponds to TRBD2 (6 bases). Germline loops: CDR1 SGHRS, CDR2 YFSETQ. This CDR3 region has 14 residues. The germline V and J ends were trimmed by 6 bases and 2 bases, with 12 bases remaining between them. The CDR3 loop is CASNRAGPYNEQFF. The CDR3 DNA follows: TGCGCCAGCAACCGGGCGGGACCCTACAATGAGCAGTTCTTC.

The genes are TRBV6-6 and TRBJ2-2; D gene uncertain. The CDR3 has 15 amino acids. Germline V gene data show CDR1 as MNHNY and CDR2 as SVGAGI (reference sequence). Trimming took 0 bases from V and 5 from J, leaving 10 bases between them. The CDR3 sequence: CASSYSSTPTGELFF. For the CDR3, the DNA is TGTGCCAGCAGTTACTCGAGTACGCCTACCGGGGAGCTGTTTTTT.

A few counts support this clonotype. A much larger clone lies one base from this, so it may be a read error. The chain employs TRBV12-3 or TRBV12-4 and TRBJ2-5; unclear D gene. CDR3 size: 11 residues. The V end was cut by 4 bases, the J end by 10 bases, with 10 bases between. The CDR3 spells CASSSRLGQYF. In DNA, the CDR3 is TGTGCCAGCAGTTCAAGGTTGGGCCAGTACTTC.